This T cell receptor (beta chain) originates from a study of cytomegalovirus exposure and HLA in healthy donors (dated by TCRdb to the late 2010s). Background on the whole study: According to a later analysis, one platform produced both the 120 validation repertoires and the roughly 650 repertoires of the first cohort. The aim of the study was to test whether cataloging public T cell receptors could identify signatures of past pathogen exposure. Along with the approximately 670-subject first cohort, a separate validation cohort of some 130 different subjects was used. High-throughput TCR immunosequencing, statistical association of individual TCRs with disease status, and machine learning were combined to predict cytomegalovirus infection status. Summary of the overall study and its limitations: Most TCR sequences were observed very rarely across donors, whereas some public TCRs were present in many individuals. A few of the identified cytomegalovirus-associated TCR beta chains were confirmed in vitro to be specific for cytomegalovirus antigens. It was suggested by the authors that the approach could potentially be generalized to other disease states and immunological phenotypes. Of the cluster scores, roughly 95% were above 0 in a later analysis, which found that TCRs clustered in the first cohort also tended to co-occur in the roughly 130 validation repertoires. The study gave a list of over 150 TCR beta chains associated with cytomegalovirus. A later analysis lacked HLA typing for the validation cohort, so it scored co-occurrence in that cohort across all 120 repertoires. Cytomegalovirus status was reported to be diagnosed by the classifier with high specificity and sensitivity in both the original and validation cohorts.

The protocol used for the library was the immunoSEQ multiplex PCR assay. On the study's bioinformatics: A statistical classification framework was built to diagnose cytomegalovirus status from the catalog of TCR beta chain sequences. TCRdb mirrors the immuneACCESS table, restricted to in-frame sequences. Some clones are absent from its copies; in checked studies, under half trace to an unresolved V gene, and the reason for the others is unknown. For V, J and clone size, that table is used; D and trimming come from the DNA. Here the sample has 90,000 to 150,000 clones; 88% occur a single time. The top ten hold around 6% of the sample. The donors were included in the validation cohort of 90 to 150 subjects, a group kept apart from the approximately 670-subject first cohort. Worth noting for this clone: It has no known antigen specificity. No quality values exist for individual bases; no much larger clone is one base distant.

The sequenced material came from PBMCs. This TCR was sampled from a woman under 30 in good health and CMV-seropositive.

The CDR3 loop reads CASSYAGAGGYTF. The DNA sequence reads TGTGCCAGCAGTTACGCGGGGGCCGGTGGCTACACCTTC. Recombination joined TRBV6-5 with TRBJ1-2; TRBD1 might be the D gene, on 6 matching bases. The germline V gene gives CDR1 as MNHEY and CDR2 as SVGAGI. From its cysteine to its phenylalanine, the CDR3 spans 13 amino acids. The kept DNA is CDR3 alone, 39 bases in frame from the first base. V is cut by 2 bases and J by 7 bases, and the space between the germline ends is 11 bases.